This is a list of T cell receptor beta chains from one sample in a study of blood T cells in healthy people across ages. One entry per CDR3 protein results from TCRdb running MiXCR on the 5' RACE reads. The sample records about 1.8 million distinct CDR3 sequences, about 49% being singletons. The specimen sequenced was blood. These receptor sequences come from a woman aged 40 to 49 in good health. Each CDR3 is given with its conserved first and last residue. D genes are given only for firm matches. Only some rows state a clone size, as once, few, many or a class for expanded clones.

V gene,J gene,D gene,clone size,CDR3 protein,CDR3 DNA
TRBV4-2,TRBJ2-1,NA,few,CASSPTGAFNNEQFF,TGTGCCAGCAGCCCCACAGGTGCATTCAACAATGAGCAGTTCTTC
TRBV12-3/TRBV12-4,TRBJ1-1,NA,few,CASSQQTGPKVAEAFF,TGTGCCAGCAGTCAACAGACAGGTCCTAAGGTCGCTGAAGCTTTCTTT
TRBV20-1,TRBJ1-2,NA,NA,CSAIQDRNYGHTF,TGCAGTGCTATTCAAGACAGGAACTATGGCCACACCTTC
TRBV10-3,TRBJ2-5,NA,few,CAMGGDRQETQYF,TGTGCCATGGGAGGGGACAGACAAGAGACCCAGTACTTC
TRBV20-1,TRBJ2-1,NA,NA,CSARSQLYNEQFF,TGCAGTGCTAGGAGCCAGCTATACAATGAGCAGTTCTTC
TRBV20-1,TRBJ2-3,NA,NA,CSASWDGVLHTDTQYF,TGCAGTGCTAGCTGGGACGGAGTACTACACACAGATACGCAGTATTTT
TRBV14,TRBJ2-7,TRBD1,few,CASSQETGQGAVEQYF,TGTGCCAGCAGCCAAGAGACGGGACAGGGGGCGGTTGAGCAGTACTTC
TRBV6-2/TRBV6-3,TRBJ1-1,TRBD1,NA,CASSSALGTARNTEAFF,TGTGCCAGCAGTTCCGCCCTCGGGACAGCGAGGAACACTGAAGCTTTCTTT
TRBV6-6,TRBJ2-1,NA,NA,CASSLRGQDFYNEQFF,TGTGCCAGCAGCTTACGGGGACAAGACTTCTACAATGAGCAGTTCTTC
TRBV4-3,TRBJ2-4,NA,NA,CASSQGLFGAEPNIQYF,TGCGCCAGCAGCCAAGGTCTCTTTGGTGCAGAACCAAACATTCAGTACTTC
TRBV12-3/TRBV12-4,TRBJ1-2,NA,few,CAIRAGYTF,TGTGCCATACGGGCTGGCTACACCTTC
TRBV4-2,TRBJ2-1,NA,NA,CASSQDITYNEQFF,TGTGCCAGCAGCCAAGATATAACCTACAATGAGCAGTTCTTC
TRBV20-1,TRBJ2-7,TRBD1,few,CSARRPGQFYEQYF,TGCAGTGCTCGCAGGCCGGGACAGTTCTACGAGCAGTACTTC
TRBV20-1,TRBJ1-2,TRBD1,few,CSARDQAGQGTNGYTF,TGCAGTGCTAGAGATCAAGCGGGACAGGGTACAAATGGCTACACCTTC
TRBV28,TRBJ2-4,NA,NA,CASSLGAVQYF,TGTGCCAGCAGTTTGGGGGCGGTTCAGTACTTC
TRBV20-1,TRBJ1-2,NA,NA,CSDGGYTF,TGCAGTGATGGGGGCTACACCTTC
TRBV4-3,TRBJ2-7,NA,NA,CASSPRYKGAASLYF,TGCGCCAGCAGCCCCCGGTACAAAGGGGCCGCCAGTTTGTACTTC
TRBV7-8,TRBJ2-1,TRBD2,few,CASSLAHRLAGDNEQFF,TGTGCCAGCAGCTTAGCGCATCGTCTAGCGGGGGACAATGAGCAGTTCTTC
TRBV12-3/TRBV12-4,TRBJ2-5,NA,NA,CASTWTGVRETQYF,TGTGCCAGCACCTGGACCGGAGTACGGGAGACCCAGTACTTC
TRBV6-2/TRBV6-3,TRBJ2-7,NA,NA,CARRGVSYEQYF,TGTGCCAGAAGAGGGGTTTCCTACGAGCAGTACTTC
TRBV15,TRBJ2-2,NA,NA,CATTPQGNTGELFF,TGTGCCACCACCCCTCAAGGGAACACCGGGGAGCTGTTTTTT
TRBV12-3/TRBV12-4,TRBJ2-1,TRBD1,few,CASRQGTSRYNEQFF,TGTGCCAGCAGACAGGGGACCTCCCGGTACAATGAGCAGTTCTTC
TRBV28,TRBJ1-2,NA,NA,CASKGRGFYGYTF,TGTGCCAGCAAGGGGAGAGGGTTCTATGGCTACACCTTC
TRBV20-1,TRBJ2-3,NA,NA,CSARATSGSTDTQYF,TGCAGTGCTAGAGCGACCAGCGGTTCCACAGATACGCAGTATTTT
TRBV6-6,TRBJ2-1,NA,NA,CASSYSSRVGWGEQFF,TGTGCCAGCAGTTACTCGAGCAGGGTGGGGTGGGGTGAGCAGTTCTTC
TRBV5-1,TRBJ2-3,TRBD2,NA,CASSSLAGGQDTQYF,TGCGCCAGCAGCTCGCTAGCGGGGGGGCAAGATACGCAGTATTTT
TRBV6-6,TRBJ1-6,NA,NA,CASSGSGSSNSPLHF,TGTGCCAGCAGTGGGTCGGGAAGTTCGAATTCGCCCCTCCACTTT
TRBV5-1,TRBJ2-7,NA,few,CASSGGSVYEQYF,TGCGCCAGCAGCGGAGGGAGCGTTTACGAGCAGTACTTC
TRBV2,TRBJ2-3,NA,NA,CASRVTVTDTQYF,TGTGCCAGCAGGGTGACGGTCACAGATACGCAGTATTTT
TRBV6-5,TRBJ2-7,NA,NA,CASSYQVGVGTSAPEQYF,TGTGCCAGCAGTTACCAGGTTGGAGTAGGGACAAGCGCTCCGGAGCAGTACTTC
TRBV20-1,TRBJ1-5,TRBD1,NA,CSARGQGVYNQPQHF,TGCAGTGCTCGCGGACAGGGGGTATACAATCAGCCCCAGCATTTT
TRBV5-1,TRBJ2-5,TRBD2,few,CASSGGLAGETQYF,TGCGCCAGCAGCGGGGGACTAGCGGGTGAGACCCAGTACTTC
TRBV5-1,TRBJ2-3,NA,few,CASREDPTIIDTQYF,TGCGCCAGCAGAGAGGACCCAACGATTATTGATACGCAGTATTTT
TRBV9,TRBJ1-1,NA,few,CASSVVGGLTNTEAFF,TGTGCCAGCAGCGTAGTCGGGGGGCTTACGAACACTGAAGCTTTCTTT
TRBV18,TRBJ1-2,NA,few,CASSPITYGYTF,TGTGCCAGCTCACCGATTACCTATGGCTACACCTTC
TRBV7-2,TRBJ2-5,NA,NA,CASSLSRLKETQYF,TGTGCCAGCAGCTTATCAAGGCTGAAAGAGACCCAGTACTTC
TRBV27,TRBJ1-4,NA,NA,CASSLFSGHEGEKLFF,TGTGCCAGCAGTTTATTCTCCGGCCATGAGGGTGAAAAACTGTTTTTT
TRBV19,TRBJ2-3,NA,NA,CARREDTQYF,TGTGCCAGACGGGAGGATACGCAGTATTTT
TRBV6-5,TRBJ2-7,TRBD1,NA,CASSKTGWYEQYF,TGTGCCAGCAGTAAGACAGGGTGGTACGAGCAGTACTTC
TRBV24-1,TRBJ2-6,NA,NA,CATSGGSSGANVLTF,TGTGCCACCAGTGGGGGAAGCTCTGGGGCCAACGTCCTGACTTTC
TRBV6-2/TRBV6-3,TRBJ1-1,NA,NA,CASRTGWWDTEAFF,TGTGCCAGCCGTACAGGCTGGTGGGACACTGAAGCTTTCTTT